This T cell receptor beta chain appears in the sequencing data of a study of T-cell reconstitution after alpha-beta-depleted transplantation in children. V was clipped by 1 base and J by 2 bases, with 15 bases between them. The CDR3 sequence is 16 residues long. Germline V CDR1 and CDR2: LGHNA, YNFKEQ. Preparation of the TCRbeta library involved a method that used unique molecular identifiers. Each CDR3 protein gets one entry after TCRdb re-called the PCR reads with MiXCR. Of over 400,000 distinct CDR3 sequences in the sample, around 12% were seen once. The material was PBMCs from the stem cell graft donor, obtained from the stem cell graft. The origin of this receptor is a human donor who donated a stem cell graft to a child with combined immunodeficiency. The genes are TRBV4-2 and TRBJ2-7; TRBD1 or TRBD2 may be the D gene (6 bases each). The CDR3 sequence: CASSQASAGTTYEQYF. In DNA form, the CDR3 reads TGTGCCAGCAGCCAAGCGTCGGCGGGGACAACCTACGAGCAGTACTTC.